One and the same sample provided the 16 T cell receptor beta chains below, sequenced in a study of blood T cells in healthy people across ages (dated by TCRdb to about 2015). The method behind the library was 5' RACE. The data were produced on an Illumina HiSeq 2500. A second PCR of about 6 to 11 cycles was performed with a sample-barcoded 5' primer and a J-beta primer mix. Using fastp trimming at Q25 and MiXCR clonotype assembly, TCRdb reanalyzed the public sequencing data and kept in-frame beta chains. Rows with one shared CDR3 protein collapse into an entry with the most common genes and DNA. In all, the sample holds more than 800,000 distinct CDR3 sequences, and under 45% of those were seen once. Together, the top ten hold under 20% of the sample. Source material: blood. The origin of the receptors is a woman aged 60-70 years in good health.

In its sample, this clonotype was seen a few times. The CDR3 DNA reads as TGTGCCAGCAGCCAAGTTATCAGGGAGACTAGCACAGATACGCAGTATTTT. Amino acid sequence: CASSQVIRETSTDTQYF. The V gene is TRBV3-1, the J gene TRBJ2-3; possibly TRBD1 or TRBD2 for D (5 bases each). The V and J ends lost 1 base and 0 bases respectively, with 14 bases between them. This CDR3 spans 17 amino acids. CDR1 and CDR2 (germline): LGHDT, YNNKEL (reference sequence).

There are a few counts of this clonotype. The chain combines TRBV5-1 with TRBJ1-1; the D is unclear. V gave up 0 bases and J gave up 4 bases, with 16 bases separating them. The CDR3 runs to 16 residues. Looked up from germline, CDR1 is SGHRS and CDR2 is YFSETQ. CDR3 loop: CASSLEPQGFGTEAFF. The CDR3 DNA sequence: TGCGCCAGCAGCTTGGAACCACAAGGGTTTGGCACTGAAGCTTTCTTT.

The table lists this clonotype with a count of one. A much larger clonotype is one base distant, so this may be a read error. The genes are TRBV20-1 and TRBJ2-3; 8 bases are shared with TRBD2. The CDR3 totals 16 residues. With 3 bases clipped from V and 6 bases from J, the junction kept 14 bases outside the gene matches. The germline V gene encodes CDR1 DFQATT and CDR2 SNEGSKA (reference sequence). CDR3 nucleotide sequence: TGCAGTGCTAGGGGTAGACTAGCGAGAGAAGGGGATACGCAGTATTTT. The encoded protein is CSARGRLAREGDTQYF.

V and J are TRBV20-1 and TRBJ2-5; D possibly corresponds to TRBD2 (6 bases). Germline values: CDR1 DFQATT, CDR2 SNEGSKA (reference sequence). This CDR3 has 17 residues. Trimming cost V 0 bases and J 1 base, with 18 bases left between them. For the CDR3, the DNA is TGCAGTGCTAGAGATCCAAACCCCGGGACTTCCCAAGAGACCCAGTACTTC. It yields the protein CSARDPNPGTSQETQYF.

The chain recombines TRBV28 with TRBJ2-7; 7 nucleotides line up with TRBD1. Germline CDR1 MDHEN, CDR2 SYDVKM. This CDR3 contains 15 residues. Trimming at V came to 5 bases and at J to 2 bases, leaving 9 bases not matched to a gene. The CDR3 coding sequence is TGTGCCAGCAGTCTCGACAGGGTTCAACCCTACGAGCAGTACTTC. Amino acid sequence: CASSLDRVQPYEQYF.

This clonotype was seen just once. This chain uses TRBV5-5 with TRBJ1-6; D might be TRBD1 (5 bases). The CDR3 covers 16 residues. The germline CDR1 and CDR2 sequences are SGHKS and YYEKEE (reference sequence). V was pared by 4 bases and J by 5 bases, with 16 bases between. The CDR3 region is CASSASATADNSPLHF. In DNA form, the CDR3 reads TGTGCCAGCAGCGCGAGCGCGACAGCGGATAATTCACCCCTCCACTTT.

V is TRBV15 and J is TRBJ1-3; D is uncertain. The CDR3 loop spans 15 amino acids. Germline V gene data show CDR1 as LNHNV and CDR2 as YYDKDF (reference sequence). Trimming took 0 bases from V and 0 from J, leaving 6 bases between them. In DNA, the CDR3 is TGTGCCACCAGCAGAGACTTGAGCTCTGGAAACACCATATATTTT. This codes for CATSRDLSSGNTIYF.

A word on this clonotype: The junction does not match germline at one end; this may be a read error. The rearrangement uses TRBV9 and TRBJ2-7; D is uncertain. This CDR3 spans 15 amino acids. Looked up from germline, CDR1 is SGDLS and CDR2 is YYNGEE. CDR3 sequence (DNA): TGTGCCGGCAGCGTAGGGCCGGGTCGGTCCTACGAGCAGTACTTC. It translates to CAGSVGPGRSYEQYF.

This chain joins TRBV6-5 and TRBJ2-4; 7 bases are a match to TRBD2. The J call may be incorrect, as the DNA end agrees better with TRBJ2-7. Germline V gives CDR1 MNHEY, CDR2 SVGAGI. There are 16 residues in the CDR3. CDR3 nucleotides: TGTGCCAGCAGAACTGGCGGGGGAGCTAATTATTCCGAGCAGTACTTC. Translation gives CASRTGGGANYSEQYF.

This clonotype was observed a few times. The chain carries TRBV20-1 and TRBJ2-1, with 12 bases lining up with TRBD2. CDR3 length: 16 amino acids. The V and J ends lost 5 bases and 3 bases, in that order; junction bases with no gene match: 8. Germline CDR1 DFQATT, CDR2 SNEGSKA (reference sequence). The CDR3 loop is CSAERLAGVFYNEQFF. In nucleotides, the CDR3 is TGCAGTGCTGAGAGACTAGCGGGAGTCTTCTACAATGAGCAGTTCTTC.

To note about this clonotype: The junction departs from germline at one end; a sequencing error may be responsible. The CDR3 loop reads CVSSPGWGSTDTQYF. The DNA for the CDR3 is TGTGTCAGCAGCCCAGGTTGGGGAAGCACAGATACGCAGTATTTT. V gene TRBV7-9 combines with J gene TRBJ2-3, with no clear D. This CDR3 is 15 amino acids long. Germline V gene lookup returns CDR1 SEHNR and CDR2 FQNEAQ (reference sequence).

The CDR3 region is CSATAPWERGYTQYF. The CDR3 bases are TGCAGTGCTACCGCCCCATGGGAGCGGGGGTATACGCAGTATTTT. The rearrangement uses TRBV20-1 and TRBJ2-3, with TRBD2 matching 8 bases. The CDR3 has 15 residues. Germline assignment: CDR1 DFQATT and CDR2 SNEGSKA (reference sequence). V lost 4 bases and J lost 7; bases outside the gene matches: 13.

This sequence joins TRBV27 and TRBJ2-6; tentative D call: TRBD2 (6 bases). CDR1 MNHEY and CDR2 SMNVEV come from the germline V gene (reference sequence). The CDR3 runs 18 residues. Trimming left V 4 bases short and J 0 bases short, with 16 bases between. CDR3 sequence (DNA): TGTGCCAGCAGTTCCCTGTTGGCGGGGATCTCTGGGGCCAACGTCCTGACTTTC. The encoded protein is CASSSLLAGISGANVLTF.

This clonotype showed up many times. The chain joins TRBV7-9 to TRBJ2-5, with D tentatively TRBD1 (5 bases). CDR3 length equals 15 residues. V lost 5 bases and J lost 0, with 13 bases in between. CDR1 is SEHNR and CDR2 is FQNEAQ in the germline V gene (reference sequence). In DNA form, the CDR3 reads TGTGCCAGCAGCCTTCCGGCAGGGAACCAAGAGACCCAGTACTTC. It codes for CASSLPAGNQETQYF.

This chain joins TRBV27 and TRBJ2-1, with D hard to call. The germline gives CDR1 MNHEY, CDR2 SMNVEV (reference sequence). The CDR3 loop spans 14 amino acids. The ends were cut back, 2 bases at V and 4 bases at J, with 9 bases in the middle. CDR3 in DNA: TGTGCCAGCAGTTTAGTTCGGGTTTACAATGAGCAGTTCTTC. It yields the protein CASSLVRVYNEQFF.

This rearrangement joins TRBV6-2 or TRBV6-3 to TRBJ2-1; TRBD1 matches at 9 bases. The CDR3 length is 14 residues. Germline V lookup: CDR1 MNHEY, CDR2 SVGEGT. J gave up 4 bases and V 8 bases, and 6 bases lay outside the gene matches. The CDR3 reads CASQGTGNYNEQFF. DNA of the CDR3: TGTGCCAGCCAGGGGACAGGGAATTACAATGAGCAGTTCTTC.